This T cell receptor (beta chain) is from a study of spatial heterogeneity in lung cancer. Study details: The study consistently detected more beta-chain than alpha-chain sequences. Notes on the study in general: Within tumors, counts of expanded alpha and beta TCRs tracked tumor mutation counts.

This clonotype was counted at least ten times. Its antigen remains unidentified. In TCRdb, the 5' RACE reads were re-called with MiXCR into one record per CDR3 protein. The sample yields about 13,000 distinct CDR3 sequences, 2.5% to 3.5% seen once. The CDR3 spans 13 residues. Trimming removed 8 bases at V and 9 bases at J, with 17 bases between. Time point described: sample taken at primary tumor resection. The chain joins TRBV12-3 or TRBV12-4 to TRBJ2-4, with D perhaps TRBD2 (5 bases). The sequencing here drew on lung tumor tissue, taken at surgery. The sequence was collected from a male donor with early-stage non-small cell lung cancer. CDR3 region: CASQLSTEGIQYF. CDR3 sequence (DNA): TGTGCCAGCCAACTTTCCACAGAGGGCATTCAGTACTTC.